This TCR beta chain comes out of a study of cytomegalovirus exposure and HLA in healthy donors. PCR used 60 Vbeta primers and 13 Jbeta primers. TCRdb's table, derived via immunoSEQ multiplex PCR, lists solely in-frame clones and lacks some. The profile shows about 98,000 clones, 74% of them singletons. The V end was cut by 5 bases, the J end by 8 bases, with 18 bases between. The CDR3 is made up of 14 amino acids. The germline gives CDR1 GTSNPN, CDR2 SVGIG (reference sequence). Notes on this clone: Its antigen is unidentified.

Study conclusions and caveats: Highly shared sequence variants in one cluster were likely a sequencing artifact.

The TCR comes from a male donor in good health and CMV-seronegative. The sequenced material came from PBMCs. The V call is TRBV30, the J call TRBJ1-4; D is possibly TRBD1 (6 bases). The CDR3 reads CAWGHRDMGEKLFF. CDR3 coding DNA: TGTGCCTGGGGTCACCGGGACATGGGCGAAAAACTGTTTTTT.